This section outlines one TCR beta chain sequence together with its context. The antigen is undetermined. This record comes from a study of T cell repertoires in cytomegalovirus infection. On the study more broadly: Public TCR beta signatures marked donors with CMV infection and the matching HLA.

Between the trimmed V and J ends, which lost 7 bases and 1 base, there was a span of 13 bases. Germline lookup yields CDR1 MGHDK and CDR2 SYGVNS. The CDR3 sequence is 14 residues long. The study's findings and limits: Cumulative frequency (of public TCR beta family members) identified carriers of CMV plus the relevant HLA. Dominating the ex vivo response were TCR beta clonotypes that were CMV-specific and HLA-C-restricted.

TCRdb reprocessed the reads via MiXCR and lists one record per CDR3 protein. The sample lists about 310,000 distinct CDR3 sequences, roughly 17% seen once, with about 11% in the top ten. This clonotype was obtained from a human donor in good health (CMV status not recorded). Some clones in this sample may be carry-over from other donors' samples. Sequencing input: PBMCs. The chain has TRBV25-1 and TRBJ1-1; the D is unclear. The CDR3 sequence: CASTTERGNTEAFF. CDR3 in DNA: TGTGCCAGCACTACCGAGCGGGGGAACACTGAAGCTTTCTTT.